This TCR beta chain emerged from a study of blood T cells in healthy people across ages. From germline, CDR1 is LGHDT and CDR2 YNNKEL (reference sequence). Trimming removed 1 base at V and 2 bases at J, with 9 bases between. The CDR3 runs to 14 residues. A word on this clonotype: Its antigen is not identified.

Study-wide points: When set beside aged donors, long-lived donors presented more naive CD4+ cells and higher diversity.

Primed by a sample-barcoded 5' primer and a J-beta primer mix, a second PCR proceeded for roughly 6 to 12 cycles. TCRdb passed the 5' RACE reads through MiXCR, listing each CDR3 protein once. The sample has about 780,000 distinct CDR3 sequences, about half seen once; the top ten hold roughly 20%. The sample was blood. The V call is TRBV3-1, the J call TRBJ2-7, with D tentatively TRBD2 (6 bases). This TCR was sampled from an older man in good health. CDR3: CASSQGTNTYEQYF. CDR3 DNA: TGTGCCAGCAGCCAAGGGACTAATACCTACGAGCAGTACTTC.